This T cell receptor beta chain was obtained from a study of shared clonotypes between healthy human individuals. Sequencing was performed with immunoSEQ multiplex PCR; in TCRdb, only in-frame clones are kept and a portion is missing. The sample holds 2 million to 2.5 million clones; more than 85% are singletons and the top ten take roughly 0.36%. V was pared by 4 bases and J by 7 bases, with 14 bases between. Germline loops: CDR1 SGDLS, CDR2 YYNGEE. CDR3 length: 13 residues. The sample comprised naive CD4+ T cells from PBMCs. Subset meaning: CD45RA+ positively selected. This clonotype originated in a man between 18 and 35 years old in good health. Some clones in this sample may be carry-over from other donors' samples. The chain couples TRBV9 to TRBJ1-1; tentatively, D is TRBD1 (6 bases). CDR3: CASSMDTGFEAFF. Here the CDR3 DNA reads TGTGCCAGCAGCATGGATACAGGGTTTGAAGCTTTCTTT.